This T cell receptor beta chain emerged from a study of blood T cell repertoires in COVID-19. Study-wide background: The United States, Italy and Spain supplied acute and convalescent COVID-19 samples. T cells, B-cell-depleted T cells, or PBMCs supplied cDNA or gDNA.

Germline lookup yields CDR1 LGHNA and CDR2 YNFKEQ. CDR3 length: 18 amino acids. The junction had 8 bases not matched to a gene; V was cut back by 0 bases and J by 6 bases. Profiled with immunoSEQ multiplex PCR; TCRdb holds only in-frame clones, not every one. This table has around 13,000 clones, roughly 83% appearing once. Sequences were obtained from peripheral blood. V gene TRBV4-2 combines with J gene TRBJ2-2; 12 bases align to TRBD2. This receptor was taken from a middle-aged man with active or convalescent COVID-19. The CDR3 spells CASSQELGTSGLAGELFF. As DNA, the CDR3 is TGTGCCAGCAGCCAAGAACTAGGGACTAGCGGGTTAGCCGGGGAGCTGTTTTTT.